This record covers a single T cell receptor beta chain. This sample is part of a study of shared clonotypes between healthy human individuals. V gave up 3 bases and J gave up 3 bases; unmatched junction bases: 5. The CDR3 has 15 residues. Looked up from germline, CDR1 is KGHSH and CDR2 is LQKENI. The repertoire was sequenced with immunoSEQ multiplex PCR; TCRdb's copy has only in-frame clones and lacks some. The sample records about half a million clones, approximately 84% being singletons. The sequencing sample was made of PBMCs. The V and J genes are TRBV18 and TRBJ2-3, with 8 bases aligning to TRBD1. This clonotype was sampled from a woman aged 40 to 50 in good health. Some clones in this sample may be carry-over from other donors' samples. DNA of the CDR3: TGTGCCAGCTCACCGAGACAGGGGAGAACAGATACGCAGTATTTT. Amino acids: CASSPRQGRTDTQYF. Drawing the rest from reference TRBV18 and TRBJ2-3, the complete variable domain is NAGVMQNPRHLVRRRGQEARLRCSPMKGHSHVYWYRQLPEEGLKFMVYLQKENIIDESGMPKERFSAEFPKEGPSILRIQQVVRGDSAAYFCASSPRQGRTDTQYFGPGTRLTVL.